This T cell receptor beta chain was observed in a study of Graves' ophthalmopathy and Graves' hyperthyroidism. Only a few counts were recorded for this clonotype. Germline-derived CDR1 and CDR2 are MDHEN and SYDVKM. Trimming removed 4 bases from V and 7 bases from J; junction bases left unmatched: 7. The CDR3 is made up of 13 amino acids. Beta-chain TCR CDR3 regions were amplified from RNA transcripts. Scientists carried out first-round RT-PCR using HTBI primers and then a second-round multiplex PCR. TCRdb reanalysed the multiplex PCR reads using MiXCR and keeps one entry per CDR3 protein. The profile shows under 350,000 distinct CDR3 sequences, about 17% of them singletons.

Material for sequencing was peripheral blood. This clonotype originated in an adult man with Graves' ophthalmopathy. This rearrangement joins TRBV28 to TRBJ2-7; TRBD2 matches at 7 bases. The CDR3 sequence is CASSSSGTGEQYF. The CDR3, as DNA: TGTGCCAGCAGTTCCAGCGGGACGGGGGAGCAGTACTTC.